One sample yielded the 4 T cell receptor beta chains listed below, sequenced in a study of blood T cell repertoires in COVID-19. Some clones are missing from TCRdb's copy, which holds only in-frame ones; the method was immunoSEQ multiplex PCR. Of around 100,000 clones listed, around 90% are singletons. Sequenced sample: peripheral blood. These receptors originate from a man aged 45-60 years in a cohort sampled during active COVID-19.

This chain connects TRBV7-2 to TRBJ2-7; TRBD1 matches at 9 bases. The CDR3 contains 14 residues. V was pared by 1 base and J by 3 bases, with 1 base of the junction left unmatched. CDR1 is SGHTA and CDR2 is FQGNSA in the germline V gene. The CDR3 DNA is TGTGCCAGCAGCTTAGGACAGGGGGGCTACGAGCAGTACTTC. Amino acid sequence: CASSLGQGGYEQYF.

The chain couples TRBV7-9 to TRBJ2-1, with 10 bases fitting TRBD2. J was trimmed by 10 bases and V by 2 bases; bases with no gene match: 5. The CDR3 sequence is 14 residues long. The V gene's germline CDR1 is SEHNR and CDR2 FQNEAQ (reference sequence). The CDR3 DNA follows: TGTGCCAGCAGCTTAAGCGGGGGGGCACAGGAGCAGTTCTTC. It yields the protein CASSLSGGAQEQFF.

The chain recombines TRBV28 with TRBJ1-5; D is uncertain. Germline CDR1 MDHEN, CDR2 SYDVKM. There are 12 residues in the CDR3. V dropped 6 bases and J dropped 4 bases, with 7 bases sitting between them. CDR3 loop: CASSRTNQPQHF. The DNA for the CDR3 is TGTGCCAGCAGCCGCACTAATCAGCCCCAGCATTTT.

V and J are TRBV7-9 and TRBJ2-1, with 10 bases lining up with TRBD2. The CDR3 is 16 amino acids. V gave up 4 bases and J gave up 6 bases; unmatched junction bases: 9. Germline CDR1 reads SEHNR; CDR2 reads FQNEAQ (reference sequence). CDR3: CASSSTLAGGSNEQFF. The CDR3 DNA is TGTGCCAGCAGCTCGACCTTAGCGGGGGGCAGCAATGAGCAGTTCTTC.